The sequence of this TCR beta chain was determined in a study of blood T cell repertoires in COVID-19. Study-level information: The study drew acute and convalescent COVID-19 samples from the United States, Italy and Spain.

Under the authors' procedure: Reference gene primer amplification gave nucleated cell count estimates. Produced via immunoSEQ multiplex PCR; TCRdb's table is partial and in-frame only. The V and J calls and clone size come from that table; D and trimming were worked out from the DNA. The table records around 230,000 clones, 75% to 90% of them present only once. This CDR3 contains 16 residues. CDR1 and CDR2 from the germline V gene are SGHTA and FQGNSA. The junction had 8 bases not matched to a gene; V was cut back by 1 base and J by 4 bases. The receptor was derived from a woman aged 60-75 years with active or convalescent COVID-19. The specimen sequenced was peripheral blood. The chain uses TRBV7-2 and TRBJ2-5; TRBD2 aligns across 8 bases. CDR3 protein: CASSLVAGGGGETQYF. Written as DNA, the CDR3 is TGTGCCAGCAGCTTAGTGGCGGGGGGCGGAGGAGAGACCCAGTACTTC.